This T cell receptor beta chain was retrieved from a study of blood T cell repertoires in COVID-19. Looking at the study overall: The origin of the acute and convalescent COVID-19 samples was the United States, Italy and Spain.

Germline values: CDR1 MNHEY, CDR2 SVGAGI. The CDR3 runs to 15 residues. V shed 5 bases and J 4 bases; nucleotides not matched to a gene: 7. The data were produced by immunoSEQ multiplex PCR, yet TCRdb's version contains in-frame clones alone and is incomplete. In the table there are roughly 250,000 clones, around 90% of which are singletons. Membership in each cohort depended on participant-reported clinical history. The gene calls are TRBV6-5 and TRBJ1-1; 10 bases are shared with TRBD1. Sequenced: PBMCs or T cells enriched from blood (not recorded which). The receptor comes from a woman aged 45 to 65 who had recovered from COVID-19. CDR3 DNA sequence: TGTGCCAGCAGTCGGACAGGGGGATATAGCACTGAAGCTTTCTTT. Translation gives CASSRTGGYSTEAFF.